The present T cell receptor beta chain was sequenced within a study of metastatic and nonmetastatic thyroid tumors (dated by TCRdb to between 2020 and 2021). Notes on the research overall: Repertoires from peripheral blood and from tumor or nodule tissue samples of malignant and benign thyroid patients were compared. Study-wide findings and limitations: In both blood and tumor samples, TCR beta diversity was reported to be significantly higher in malignant tumors than in benign nodules.

Libraries came from PCR. For sequencing, an Illumina HiSeq 4000 was employed. High-throughput sequencing was used to profile the TCR beta-chain CDR3 region of each patient. Concerning the study's data processing: The researchers built a classifier to tell apart papillary thyroid cancer patients with distant metastasis, based on CDR3 differences among clinicopathological groups. The Shannon index was used to measure repertoire diversity, and the Morisita-Horn index was used to measure how similar tumor and blood repertoires were. TCRdb passed the public sequencing reads through fastp at Q25 and MiXCR, retaining productive beta sequences. TCRdb, not the original authors, processed these V and J calls. The sample has tens of thousands of clones on record, 10% to 11% of them singletons. 25% to 30% of the sample is held by the ten biggest clonotypes. This clone was counted many times. The specificity of this receptor is unknown. The sample holds no much larger clone one base away, and base qualities are not on file.

Before undergoing thyroid surgery, none of the patients had been given any kind of treatment. Patient clinical samples collected from about 2011 to 2018 were retrospectively analysed using T-cell receptor beta sequencing. The junction shows trimming of 6 bases on V and 8 bases on J, and the gene matches do not reach 11 bases of it. Its CDR3 holds 14 amino acids, cysteine through phenylalanine. Of all the DNA, just the CDR3 is kept, 42 bases in frame from base 1. CDR1 DFQATT and CDR2 SNEGSKA are derived from the germline V gene (reference sequence). Input material: blood. This sequence originates from a female donor with papillary thyroid cancer or a benign thyroid nodule (not recorded which). Some clones in this sample may be carry-over from other donors' samples. This receptor chain uses TRBV20-1 and TRBJ2-1; 9 bases in the middle match TRBD2. The nucleotide sequence reads as follows: TGCAGTGCGCGACTAGCGGCAGCGGTCCATGAGCAGTTCTTC. Its protein reads: CSARLAAAVHEQFF.